Listed below are T cell receptor beta chains from one sample, sequenced in a study of CD8 T cells in ankylosing spondylitis. TCRdb redid the calling of the 5' RACE reads with MiXCR, one entry per CDR3 protein. The sample has 800,000 to 900,000 distinct CDR3 sequences, 12% seen once; the top ten hold 0.51%. The specimen sequenced was blood, either unsorted or a sorted T cell fraction (not recorded which). The receptor set was obtained from a male donor with ankylosing spondylitis. Each CDR3 is given with its conserved first and last residue. The D gene is left open where the match is weak. The size entry is marked missing in some rows and otherwise reads once, few, many or a size class.

J: TRBJ2-3
V: TRBV20-1
size: -
D: -
CDR3: CCARDSGVSLSDTQYF
DNA: TGCTGTGCTAGAGACTCGGGGGTTAGTCTCTCAGATACGCAGTATTTT

J: TRBJ1-2
V: TRBV6-5
size: few
D: -
CDR3: CASSLGASGRGYTF
DNA: TGTGCCAGCAGTTTAGGGGCCTCTGGAAGGGGCTACACCTTC

J: TRBJ2-3
V: TRBV20-1
size: -
D: -
CDR3: CSVPSAADTQYF
DNA: TGCAGTGTCCCGTCGGCAGCAGATACGCAGTATTTT

J: TRBJ1-2
V: TRBV5-1
size: few
D: TRBD1
CDR3: CASSGTGGDYGYTF
DNA: TGCGCCAGCAGCGGGACAGGAGGAGACTATGGCTACACCTTC

J: TRBJ2-7
V: TRBV7-2
size: -
D: TRBD2
CDR3: CASTYGTSGPYEQYF
DNA: TGTGCCAGCACCTACGGGACTAGCGGCCCCTACGAGCAGTACTTC

J: TRBJ1-4
V: TRBV4-2
size: -
D: TRBD1
CDR3: CASSPDRAREKLFF
DNA: TGTGCCAGCAGCCCGGACAGGGCGAGGGAAAAACTGTTTTTT

J: TRBJ1-1
V: TRBV7-3
size: -
D: -
CDR3: CASSPGSGSTEAFF
DNA: TGTGCCAGCAGTCCAGGGTCCGGAAGCACTGAAGCTTTCTTT

J: TRBJ2-3
V: TRBV20-1
size: -
D: TRBD1
CDR3: CSPGQAHTQYF
DNA: TGCAGTCCGGGACAGGCGCACACGCAGTATTTT

J: TRBJ1-4
V: TRBV4-2
size: -
D: TRBD1
CDR3: CASSGPGGQGGEKLFF
DNA: TGTGCCAGCAGCGGCCCGGGGGGACAGGGAGGGGAAAAACTGTTTTTT

J: TRBJ2-7
V: TRBV20-1
size: many
D: TRBD1
CDR3: CSARGDPGDSYEQYF
DNA: TGCAGTGCTAGAGGGGACCCCGGGGACAGCTACGAGCAGTACTTC

J: TRBJ2-7
V: TRBV5-1
size: many
D: -
CDR3: CASQIDSSSYEQYF
DNA: TGCGCCAGCCAGATCGACAGTAGCTCCTACGAGCAGTACTTC

J: TRBJ2-3
V: TRBV2
size: few
D: -
CDR3: CASSEGVRGDTQYF
DNA: TGTGCCAGCAGTGAGGGGGTTCGCGGAGATACGCAGTATTTT

J: TRBJ2-3
V: TRBV4-3
size: few
D: -
CDR3: CASSQVGRGGGDTQYF
DNA: TGCGCCAGCAGCCAAGTTGGCAGGGGGGGGGGAGATACGCAGTATTTT

J: TRBJ1-2
V: TRBV5-6
size: -
D: TRBD1
CDR3: CASSSLTGYYGYTF
DNA: TGTGCCAGCAGCTCACTGACAGGGTACTATGGCTACACCTTC

J: TRBJ1-5
V: TRBV24-1
size: -
D: -
CDR3: CATSDSGMGGNQPQHF
DNA: TGTGCCACCAGTGATTCGGGAATGGGGGGGAATCAGCCCCAGCATTTT

J: TRBJ2-3
V: TRBV4-3
size: few
D: TRBD2
CDR3: CASSRAAGTSGGSSTDTQYF
DNA: TGCGCCAGCAGCCGAGCCGCCGGGACTAGCGGGGGCTCTAGCACAGATACGCAGTATTTT

J: TRBJ2-7
V: TRBV29-1
size: -
D: -
CDR3: CSVGSPYEQYF
DNA: TGCAGCGTGGGGAGTCCCTACGAGCAGTACTTC

J: TRBJ2-5
V: TRBV7-2
size: few
D: TRBD2
CDR3: CASSSFSGQETQYF
DNA: TGTGCCAGCAGCAGCTTTAGCGGGCAAGAGACCCAGTACTTC

J: TRBJ1-5
V: TRBV6-5
size: -
D: -
CDR3: CASSYSWGNQPQHF
DNA: TGTGCCAGCAGTTACTCGTGGGGGAATCAGCCCCAGCATTTT

J: TRBJ2-7
V: TRBV4-2
size: few
D: -
CDR3: CASSQDRFYEQYF
DNA: TGTGCCAGCAGCCAAGACAGGTTCTACGAGCAGTACTTC

J: TRBJ2-3
V: TRBV11-3
size: -
D: TRBD1
CDR3: CASCEGTGSTDTQYF
DNA: TGTGCCAGCTGCGAGGGGACAGGGAGCACAGATACGCAGTATTTT

J: TRBJ2-7
V: TRBV5-5
size: -
D: -
CDR3: CASSWNPYEQYF
DNA: TGTGCCAGCAGCTGGAACCCCTACGAGCAGTACTTC

J: TRBJ1-1
V: TRBV5-1
size: -
D: -
CDR3: CASSLIPRIAEAFF
DNA: TGCGCCAGCAGCTTGATTCCGAGGATCGCTGAAGCTTTCTTT

J: TRBJ2-7
V: TRBV6-5
size: -
D: -
CDR3: CASSWDSGRFYEQYF
DNA: TGTGCCAGCAGTTGGGACTCGGGGCGCTTCTACGAGCAGTACTTC

J: TRBJ2-3
V: TRBV5-1
size: many
D: -
CDR3: CASTYFQFTDTQYF
DNA: TGCGCCAGCACCTATTTCCAGTTCACAGATACGCAGTATTTT

J: TRBJ1-5
V: TRBV20-1
size: -
D: -
CDR3: CSARADSYQPQHF
DNA: TGCAGTGCTAGAGCGGACAGCTATCAGCCCCAGCATTTT

J: TRBJ2-2
V: TRBV9
size: -
D: -
CDR3: CASSLNASPGELFF
DNA: TGTGCCAGCAGCTTGAACGCGAGCCCCGGGGAGCTGTTTTTT

J: TRBJ2-7
V: TRBV4-3
size: -
D: -
CDR3: CASSQGELGGYEQYF
DNA: TGCGCCAGCAGCCAAGGGGAACTCGGAGGTTACGAGCAGTACTTC

J: TRBJ2-3
V: TRBV7-3
size: -
D: -
CDR3: CASSLGSFYTDTQYF
DNA: TGTGCCAGCAGCTTAGGGAGCTTCTACACAGATACGCAGTATTTT

J: TRBJ2-7
V: TRBV10-3
size: -
D: TRBD2
CDR3: CAISDVSGRSSYEQYF
DNA: TGTGCCATCAGTGATGTTAGCGGGCGAAGCTCCTACGAGCAGTACTTC

J: TRBJ2-5
V: TRBV10-3
size: many
D: TRBD1
CDR3: CAISGTGRETQYF
DNA: TGTGCCATCAGTGGGACAGGGCGAGAGACCCAGTACTTC

J: TRBJ1-5
V: TRBV20-1
size: -
D: -
CDR3: CSARRDNQPQHF
DNA: TGCAGTGCTAGAAGGGATAACCAGCCCCAGCATTTT

J: TRBJ1-5
V: TRBV28
size: many
D: -
CDR3: CASSPGDSNQPQHF
DNA: TGTGCCAGCAGCCCCGGAGATAGCAATCAGCCCCAGCATTTT

J: TRBJ2-3
V: TRBV6-1
size: few
D: -
CDR3: CASLSPPDTQYF
DNA: TGTGCCAGCCTCTCACCCCCAGATACGCAGTATTTT

J: TRBJ1-1
V: TRBV7-8
size: -
D: -
CDR3: CASSSYRDMNTEAFF
DNA: TGTGCCAGCAGCTCGTACCGGGACATGAACACTGAAGCTTTCTTT

J: TRBJ1-1
V: TRBV7-6
size: once
D: -
CDR3: CANSLGGVTEAFF
DNA: TGTGCCAACAGCTTAGGGGGTGTAACTGAAGCTTTCTTT

J: TRBJ1-4
V: TRBV6-6
size: -
D: TRBD1
CDR3: CASSPGQGSKLFF
DNA: TGTGCCAGCAGCCCGGGACAGGGTTCAAAACTGTTTTTT

J: TRBJ2-7
V: TRBV27
size: few
D: -
CDR3: CASSFMRGSYEQYF
DNA: TGTGCCAGCAGTTTTATGCGCGGCTCCTACGAGCAGTACTTC

J: TRBJ2-5
V: TRBV20-1
size: many
D: TRBD2
CDR3: CSARVPAGGGETQYF
DNA: TGCAGTGCTAGAGTGCCAGCGGGGGGGGGAGAGACCCAGTACTTC

J: TRBJ1-1
V: TRBV5-1
size: few
D: -
CDR3: CASSNGGANTEAFF
DNA: TGCGCCAGCAGCAATGGAGGGGCGAACACTGAAGCTTTCTTT

J: TRBJ1-2
V: TRBV5-1
size: -
D: -
CDR3: CASSPDTVSYNYGYTF
DNA: TGCGCCAGCAGCCCCGACACGGTTAGTTATAACTATGGCTACACCTTC

J: TRBJ2-2
V: TRBV29-1
size: few
D: -
CDR3: CSVYGRTGTDTGELFF
DNA: TGCAGCGTCTACGGGAGAACAGGGACGGACACCGGGGAGCTGTTTTTT

J: TRBJ2-4
V: TRBV28
size: few
D: -
CDR3: CASSFFSTKNIQYF
DNA: TGTGCCAGCAGTTTCTTTAGCACCAAAAACATTCAGTACTTC

J: TRBJ1-1
V: TRBV29-1
size: many
D: -
CDR3: CSVQGSTEAFF
DNA: TGCAGCGTCCAGGGGAGCACTGAAGCTTTCTTT

J: TRBJ1-5
V: TRBV4-1
size: few
D: -
CDR3: CASRPDKGAGPQHF
DNA: TGCGCCAGCAGACCCGATAAAGGGGCTGGGCCCCAGCATTTT

J: TRBJ2-5
V: TRBV11-2
size: -
D: -
CDR3: CASSPRAAPETQYF
DNA: TGTGCCAGCAGCCCCCGGGCAGCACCAGAGACCCAGTACTTC

J: TRBJ2-3
V: TRBV4-2
size: few
D: TRBD1
CDR3: CASSREDRASTDTQYF
DNA: TGTGCCAGCAGCCGGGAGGACAGGGCTAGCACAGATACGCAGTATTTT

J: TRBJ1-2
V: TRBV7-2
size: -
D: -
CDR3: CASSLARQTYGYTF
DNA: TGTGCCAGCAGCTTAGCCCGCCAGACCTATGGCTACACCTTC